This TCR beta chain was captured by sequencing in a study of blood T cell repertoires in COVID-19. Germline V gives CDR1 SGHVS, CDR2 FQNEAQ. With 1 base clipped from V and 6 bases from J, the junction kept 15 bases outside the gene matches. The CDR3 extends over 18 amino acids. Assay used: immunoSEQ multiplex PCR; TCRdb lists only in-frame clones, some missing. The sample lists over 130,000 clones; 75% to 90% were seen once. Everyone who took part was 18 to 89 years old, and they came from 20 to 25 US areas. This clone was seen a single time. V usage is TRBV7-8 and J usage is TRBJ1-2, with 9 bases lining up with TRBD1. The sample comprised PBMCs or T cells enriched from blood (not recorded which). The receptor comes from a man aged 50-60 years in a cohort exposed to, infected with or recovered from COVID-19 (not recorded which). The CDR3 reads CASSLEGQGLRTLHGYTF. CDR3 in DNA: TGTGCCAGCAGCTTAGAGGGACAGGGTTTACGAACTTTGCATGGCTACACCTTC.